These 6 T cell receptor beta chains share one sample of origin, sequenced in a study of glioma-infiltrating T cells. Using RNA template, CDR3s of TCR alpha and beta were amplified with iRepertoire arm-PCR. Using its own MiXCR run on the multiplex PCR reads, TCRdb lists one record per CDR3 protein. There are roughly 120,000 distinct CDR3 sequences in the sample; 25% to 30% occur only once, and 35% lies in the top ten. Sequencing was performed on glioma tissue, nonneoplastic brain tissue, or PBMCs (not recorded which). The source of these receptors is a human donor with low-grade glioma or glioblastoma, undergoing nonglioma brain surgery, or in good health (not recorded which).

This clonotype has ten or more counts. V usage is TRBV20-1 and J usage is TRBJ2-4; D is undetermined. The length of the CDR3 is 11 residues. CDR1 DFQATT and CDR2 SNEGSKA come from the germline V gene (reference sequence). Between the trimmed V and J ends, which lost 5 bases and 5 bases, there was a span of 7 bases. This CDR3 reads CSALHENIQYF. The CDR3 DNA reads as TGCAGTGCTTTACACGAAAACATTCAGTACTTC.

This clonotype turned up a few times. A much larger clone differs by one base, so this may be a read error. The V and J genes are TRBV7-9 and TRBJ2-1; D possibly corresponds to TRBD2 (6 bases). The CDR3 is made up of 15 amino acids. The germline V and J ends were trimmed by 5 bases and 6 bases, with 17 bases remaining between them. Germline CDR1 SEHNR, CDR2 FQNEAQ (reference sequence). The CDR3 DNA sequence: TGTGCCAGCAGCCTTGGAGGGGCTCTGGGCAATGAGCAGTTCTTC. Encoded protein: CASSLGGALGNEQFF.

This clonotype occurred many times. The CDR3 nucleotides read TGTGCCAGCAGTTTCGGGACAGGGAGCTATGGCTACACCTTC. Translation gives CASSFGTGSYGYTF. J is TRBJ1-2 and V is TRBV27, with 9 positions matching TRBD1. CDR3 size: 14 residues. The V gene's germline CDR1 is MNHEY and CDR2 SMNVEV (reference sequence). Trimming removed 3 bases from V and 4 bases from J; junction bases left unmatched: 3.

This sequence joins TRBV19 and TRBJ1-5, with D tentatively TRBD1 (6 bases). The V gene's germline CDR1 is LNHDA and CDR2 SQIVND (reference sequence). CDR3 length equals 18 residues. Trimming took off 0 bases at V and 0 bases at J, with 15 bases between the two ends. The CDR3 sequence: CASSIDRTGPYSNQPQHF. The CDR3 bases are TGTGCCAGTAGTATAGACCGTACAGGGCCCTATAGCAATCAGCCCCAGCATTTT. The full variable domain, in which reference TRBV19 and TRBJ1-5 provide the parts outside the CDR3, is DGGITQSPKYLFRKEGQNVTLSCEQNLNHDAMYWYRQDPGQGLRLIYYSQIVNDFQKGDIAEGYSVSREKKESFPLTVTSAQKNPTAFYLCASSIDRTGPYSNQPQHFGDGTRLSIL.

About this clonotype itself: Given a much more abundant clone one base away, this may be a read error. V gene TRBV2 combines with J gene TRBJ2-4; no clear D gene. From germline, CDR1 is SNHLY and CDR2 FYNNEI. V shed 6 bases and J shed 6 bases, with 18 bases lying between them. The CDR3 extends over 15 amino acids. The CDR3 coding sequence is TGTGCCAGCAGCCCGGGTTTTGAGATTGGAAACATTCAGTACTTC. It translates to CASSPGFEIGNIQYF.

This clonotype was found many times. Here the CDR3 reads CSVPGTGRIGYEQYF. In DNA form, the CDR3 reads TGCAGCGTCCCCGGGACAGGGAGAATAGGCTACGAGCAGTACTTC. The V gene is TRBV29-1, the J gene TRBJ2-7, with TRBD1 matching over 9 bases. Germline-derived CDR1 and CDR2 are SQVTM and ANQGSEA. This CDR3 has 15 residues. After removal of 6 bases from V and 3 bases from J, the junction contained 12 bases not matched to a gene.